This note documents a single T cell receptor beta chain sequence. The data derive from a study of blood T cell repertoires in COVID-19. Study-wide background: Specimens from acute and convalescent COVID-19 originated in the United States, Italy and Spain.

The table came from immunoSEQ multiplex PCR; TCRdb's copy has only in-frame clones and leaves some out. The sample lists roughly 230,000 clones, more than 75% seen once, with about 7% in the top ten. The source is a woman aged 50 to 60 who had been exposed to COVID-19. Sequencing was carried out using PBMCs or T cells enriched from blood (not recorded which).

CDR3: CASSFSMTSGGSEQYF. The CDR3 nucleotides read TGTGCCAGCAGCTTTTCTATGACTAGCGGGGGGAGCGAGCAGTACTTC. The chain links TRBV5-5 to TRBJ2-7, with 13 bases identical to TRBD2. The J segment lost 6 bases and the V segment lost 2 bases, leaving 8 bases of the junction unmatched. The germline V gene encodes CDR1 SGHKS and CDR2 YYEKEE (reference sequence). The CDR3 sequence is 16 residues long.